This T cell receptor (beta chain) was documented in a study of blood T cell repertoires in COVID-19. This CDR3 is 14 amino acids long. Trimming removed 0 bases from V and 1 base from J, with 6 bases in between. Per the germline V gene, CDR1 is KGHSH and CDR2 is LQKENI. Method: immunoSEQ multiplex PCR; TCRdb's copy keeps in-frame clones and lacks some. The sample holds 70,000 to 100,000 clones, 82% seen once. The sample comprised peripheral blood. This TCR was sampled from a man aged 50-60 years with active or convalescent COVID-19. The genes are TRBV18 and TRBJ2-5; no reliable D call. In nucleotides, the CDR3 is TGTGCCAGCTCACCACCTAACAGCCAAGAGACCCAGTACTTC. Amino acids: CASSPPNSQETQYF.